The entry below gives a single T cell receptor beta chain sequence along with its context. This clone appeared a few times. Which antigen it targets is not known. There are no base qualities to consult, and no much larger clone falls within one base. The sample belongs to a study of T cell responses to AZD1222 COVID-19 vaccine (dated by TCRdb to the early 2020s). In the study overall: AZD1222 recipients with second doses at about 4 weeks or about 12 weeks were pooled, because spike-specific TCR depth and breadth did not differ between schedules. A total of just over 230 trial participants underwent TCR sequencing, of whom more than 200 had received two doses of AZD1222 and some 25 had received two doses of the MenACWY control vaccine. Trial participants were enrolled by age into subgroups of 18-55, 56-69 and 70-plus years, and about 150, 27 and 61 TCR-sequenced participants, respectively, were included in these subgroups.

Reading the germline V gene (reference sequence) gives CDR1 LNHDA and CDR2 SQIVND. The CDR3 goes from the cysteine to the phenylalanine over 15 residues. CDR3 DNA only is kept here, 45 bases in frame from base 1. V and J are truncated by 5 bases and 4 bases respectively, leaving an intervening sequence of 17 bases. The CDR3 regions of human TCRbeta chains were analyzed by immunosequencing. Per the source publication's procedure: Repertoire TCRs were checked for matches against a reference library of SARS-CoV-2-specific TCRs that had been generated using the MIRA antigen-specificity platform. Breadth was defined as the fraction of unique TCRs that were SARS-CoV-2-associated. Depth was defined as the fraction of total T cells that were SARS-CoV-2-associated. Using the MIRA data, each spike-specific TCR was assigned both to the spike region to which the TCR was reactive and to a CD4 or CD8 class. Log10-transformed breadth and depth values were compared by one-way ANOVA with Sidak's multiple comparisons tests. The table comes from immuneACCESS by way of TCRdb, which keeps in-frame sequences with V and J called. Part of the clones is missing from these tables; in studies checked, under half for an unresolved V gene and the rest for unknown reasons. The DNA was the basis for D and trimming; V, J and clone size are from that table. The sample table lists about 99,000 clones, about 90% of them with a count of one. The ten largest clones take up about 4.8% of the sample.

General findings and caveats noted by the study authors: Only five to seven AZD1222 recipients were SARS-CoV-2 seropositive at baseline, limiting conclusions about previously exposed vaccinees. CD4 TCRs associated with the vaccine covered the entire spike protein, and the dominant responses were in regions 160-218 and 743-854. Most participants were white British and females outnumbered males, and the authors suggested that clonal diversity may have been underestimated. The 56-69-year group was small, and its depth increase did not reach significance, likely because of low power. Because no day 14 peak-response samples were available, repertoires were characterized only after the peak T cell response. A significant rise in spike-specific TCR breadth and depth was observed after two AZD1222 doses relative to day 0 and relative to MenACWY recipients. Nearly half of unique spike-specific TCRs reportedly recognized epitopes outside regions mutated in the B.1.351 and B.1.1.7 variants.

The sample's time point, from its label and the paper: baseline before first vaccination. The vaccinee samples were drawn from two UK trials, COV001 and COV002, one of which was a single-blind randomized controlled phase 2/3 trial testing AZD1222 (ChAdOx1 nCoV-19) in healthy adults. For TCRbeta chain sequencing, PBMC samples from trial participants were taken at day 0 and at day 28 after the second dose. The sequence derives from an adult in good health. The rearrangement combines TRBV19 with TRBJ1-2; TRBD1 is a possible D gene, resting on 6 matching bases. The specimen was peripheral blood, collected on day 0 of AZD1222 vaccination. Here is the DNA: TGTGCCAGTAGTCGCCAACAGGGATTTGCCTATGGCTACACCTTC. This translates into CASSRQQGFAYGYTF.